The clone carrying this T cell receptor beta chain has at least ten counts. There are 11 residues in the CDR3. Germline loops: CDR1 LGHNA, CDR2 YNFKEQ. Trimming removed 5 bases at V and 5 bases at J, with 6 bases between. The source of the sample is a study of T-cell reconstitution after alpha-beta-depleted transplantation in children. A TCRbeta library incorporating unique molecular identifiers was prepared. One entry per CDR3 protein results from TCRdb running MiXCR on the PCR reads. The table has a few hundred thousand distinct CDR3 sequences, 10% to 13% seen once. The TCR comes from a human donor who donated a stem cell graft to a child with acute lymphoblastic leukemia. This material consisted of PBMCs from the stem cell graft donor, taken from the stem cell graft. The chain recombines TRBV4-2 with TRBJ2-5; D is unclear. CDR3: CASSVGETQYF. The CDR3 bases are TGTGCCAGCAGCGTTGGGGAGACCCAGTACTTC.